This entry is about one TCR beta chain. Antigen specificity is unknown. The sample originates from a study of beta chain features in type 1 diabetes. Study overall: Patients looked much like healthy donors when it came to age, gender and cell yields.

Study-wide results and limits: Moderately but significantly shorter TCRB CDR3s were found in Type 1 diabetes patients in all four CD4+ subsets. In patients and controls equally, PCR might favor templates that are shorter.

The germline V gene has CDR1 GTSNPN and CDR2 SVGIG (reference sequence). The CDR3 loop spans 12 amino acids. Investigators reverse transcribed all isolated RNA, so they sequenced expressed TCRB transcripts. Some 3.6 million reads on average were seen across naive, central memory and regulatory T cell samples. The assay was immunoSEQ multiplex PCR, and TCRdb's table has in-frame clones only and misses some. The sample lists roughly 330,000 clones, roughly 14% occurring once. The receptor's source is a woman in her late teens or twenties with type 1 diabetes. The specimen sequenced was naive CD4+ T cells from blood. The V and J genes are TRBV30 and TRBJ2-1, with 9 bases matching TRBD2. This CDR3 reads CAVASGTNEQFF. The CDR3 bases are TGTGCGGTGGCTAGCGGGACTAATGAGCAGTTCTTC.